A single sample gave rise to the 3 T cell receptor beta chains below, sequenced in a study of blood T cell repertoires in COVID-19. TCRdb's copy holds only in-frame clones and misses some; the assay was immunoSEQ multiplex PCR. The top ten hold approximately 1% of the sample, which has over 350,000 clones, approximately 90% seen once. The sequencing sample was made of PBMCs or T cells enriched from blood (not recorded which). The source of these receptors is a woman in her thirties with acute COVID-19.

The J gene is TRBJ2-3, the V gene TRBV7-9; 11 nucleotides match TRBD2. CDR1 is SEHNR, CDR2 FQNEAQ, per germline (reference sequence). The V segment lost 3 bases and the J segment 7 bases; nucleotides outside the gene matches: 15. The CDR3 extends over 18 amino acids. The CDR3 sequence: CASSLTYSGGAGYHTQYF. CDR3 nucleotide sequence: TGTGCCAGCAGCTTGACCTATAGCGGGGGGGCCGGGTATCATACGCAGTATTTT. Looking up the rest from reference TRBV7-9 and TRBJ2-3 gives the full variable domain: DTGVSQNPRHKITKRGQNVTFRCDPISEHNRLYWYRQTLGQGPEFLTYFQNEAQLEKSRLLSDRFSAERPKGSFSTLEIQRTEQGDSAMYLCASSLTYSGGAGYHTQYFGPGTRLTVL.

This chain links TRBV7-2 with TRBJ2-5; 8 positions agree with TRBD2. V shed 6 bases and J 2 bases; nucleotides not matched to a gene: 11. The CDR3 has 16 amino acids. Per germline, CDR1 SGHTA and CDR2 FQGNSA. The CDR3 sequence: CASSLTASGLQETQYF. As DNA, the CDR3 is TGTGCCAGCAGTCTAACAGCTAGCGGGTTACAAGAGACCCAGTACTTC.

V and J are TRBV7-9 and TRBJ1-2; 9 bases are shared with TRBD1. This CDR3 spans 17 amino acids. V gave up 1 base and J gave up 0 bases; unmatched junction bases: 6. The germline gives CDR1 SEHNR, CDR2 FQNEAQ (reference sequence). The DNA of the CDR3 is TGTGCCAGCAGCTTAGTACAGGGGGCCGCCGCTAACTATGGCTACACCTTC. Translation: CASSLVQGAAANYGYTF. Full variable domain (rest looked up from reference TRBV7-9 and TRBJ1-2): DTGVSQNPRHKITKRGQNVTFRCDPISEHNRLYWYRQTLGQGPEFLTYFQNEAQLEKSRLLSDRFSAERPKGSFSTLEIQRTEQGDSAMYLCASSLVQGAAANYGYTFGSGTRLTVV.